This is a list of T cell receptor beta chains from one sample in a study of CD4 and CD8 cells across lung adenocarcinoma regions. A single record per CDR3 protein comes from TCRdb applying MiXCR to the PCR reads. The repertoire holds over 10,000 distinct CDR3 sequences, with around 50% as singletons. Material: CD8+ T cells from the center of a lung tumor. These receptors were obtained from a female donor with lung adenocarcinoma. The CD4 and CD8 labels of this study may be unreliable. Each CDR3 is given without its conserved first and last residue.

V gene,J gene,CDR3 protein
TRBV10-3,TRBJ2-3,AISSVADTQY
TRBV10-3,TRBJ2-1,AISDPPATSGEQF
TRBV7-2,TRBJ1-1,ASHFLGGLNTEAF
TRBV10-2,TRBJ2-1,ASSLSSGDYNEQF
TRBV9,TRBJ1-2,ASSTPGTDNGYT
TRBV4-1,TRBJ2-1,ASSQSGSRAGPYNEQF
TRBV11-2,-,ASSLDLGYHYEQY
TRBV10-3,TRBJ2-1,AISTGQYPY
TRBV6-1,-,ASSPTGGTYEQY
TRBV12-3/TRBV12-4,TRBJ2-1,ASSLQAGGPHEQF
TRBV6-5,TRBJ2-5,ASSYTRGKAETQY
TRBV6-1,TRBJ1-3,ASSDMGQGSGNTIY
TRBV6-1,-,ASRSAGGSYEQY
TRBV6-5,TRBJ2-3,ASSLRNRATDTQY
TRBV6-1,TRBJ1-2,ASSTRWGPSSNYGYT
TRBV6-1,-,ASTEDRGLYYEQY
TRBV6-1,TRBJ2-5,ARGYGGRDQNTQY
TRBV6-5,TRBJ1-6,ASSYGGSNSPLH
TRBV7-2,TRBJ2-2,ASQDRAGTGELF
TRBV6-1,TRBJ2-5,ASSALRWADPSGEEETQY
TRBV6-1,-,ASKDRGPETQY
TRBV12-3/TRBV12-4,TRBJ2-5,ASSRTSGGARETQY
TRBV6-5,TRBJ2-7,ASSYSFMAVGAYEQY
TRBV27,TRBJ1-1,ASRPGRAEETEAF
TRBV11-2,TRBJ1-4,ASSLEASAWKLF
TRBV6-1,-,ASSLQGGGETQY
TRBV11-2,TRBJ1-2,ASSLDRVNYGYT
TRBV6-1,-,ASRRLAGEETQY
TRBV6-1,TRBJ2-4,ASSPSGLPTKNIQY
TRBV10-1,-,ASSESFYEQY
TRBV6-1,TRBJ2-3,ASSTSSGGGATDTQY
TRBV12-3/TRBV12-4,TRBJ1-1,ASSFGEENTEAF
TRBV5-1,TRBJ2-1,ASSLVPTASYNEQF
TRBV6-1,TRBJ2-1,ASRRTTFPYNEQF
TRBV6-5,TRBJ1-1,ASSSIEAF
TRBV6-1,-,ASRADRATYEQY
TRBV3-1,TRBJ2-2,ASSQGFSGTITGELF
TRBV7-6,TRBJ2-3,ASSRKVGLAGGTPGSDTQY
TRBV6-5,TRBJ2-1,ASSYSTGTEQF
TRBV6-1,-,ASSDSGGASETQY
TRBV27,TRBJ2-6,ASSLSTGTGAYVLY